What follows describes a single T cell receptor (beta chain). Its cognate antigen is unknown. Germline loops: CDR1 MDHEN, CDR2 SYDVKM. V lost 5 bases and J lost 11, with 19 bases in between. The CDR3 length is 15 residues. The data are from a study of response to subunit inactivated influenza vaccine. General observations from the study: Each seasonal influenza vaccination, the authors suggested, recruits few new T cells.

TCRdb processed the RT-PCR reads anew with MiXCR; each CDR3 protein has one entry. Of around 580,000 distinct CDR3 sequences listed, 12% are singletons. The clonotype was recovered from a middle-aged man who received an inactivated influenza vaccine. V gene TRBV28 combines with J gene TRBJ1-6; D remains unclear. The specimen comprised PBMCs from blood, sampled on the day of vaccination. CDR3 sequence reads: CASSQGDTFFTPLHF. DNA for the CDR3: TGTGCCAGCAGTCAAGGAGACACCTTCTTTACACCCCTCCACTTT.